These T cell receptor beta chains were read from a single sample in a study of T cells in Graves' hyperthyroidism and ophthalmopathy. TCRdb passed the multiplex PCR reads through MiXCR, listing each CDR3 protein once. The repertoire has 340,000 or so distinct CDR3 sequences, roughly 18% of them found once; the top ten carry 49%. Material for sequencing was blood. The receptors here all came from a woman in her forties or fifties with Graves' hyperthyroidism. Each CDR3 is given with its conserved first and last residue. Each record gives: CDR3 DNA, CDR3 protein, D gene, V gene, clone size, J gene. The D gene is left open where the match is weak. Clone size is given for some rows only: seen once, a few or many times, or a class if the clone is expanded.

TGTGCCAGCAGCCGTCTAGCGGGGAGCGCAGATACGCAGTATTTT,CASSRLAGSADTQYF,TRBD2,TRBV7-6,.,TRBJ2-3
TGCAGTGCCCGCGGAGCGGGAGCCAATGAGCAGTTCTTC,CSARGAGANEQFF,TRBD2,TRBV20-1,.,TRBJ2-1
TGCGCCAGCAGCTTGGGTTGGGCCGGGGAGCTGTTTTTT,CASSLGWAGELFF,.,TRBV5-1,.,TRBJ2-2
TGTGCCAGCAGTTTAAGGCGGGCGGGAGGACTCCTTTACACAGATACGCAGTATTTT,CASSLRRAGGLLYTDTQYF,TRBD2,TRBV27,many,TRBJ2-3
TGTGCCAGCAGCCCCGAACCATGGGGAGGGACTGAAGCTTTCTTT,CASSPEPWGGTEAFF,.,TRBV3-1,many,TRBJ1-1
TGTGCCAGCAGTCCCCCGGGACACCCTTATCAGCCCCAGCATTTT,CASSPPGHPYQPQHF,.,TRBV6-2/TRBV6-3,.,TRBJ1-5
TGTGCCAGCAGCCAGGGCCGCGGTGGGGCAGATACGCAGCATTTT,CASSQGRGGADTQHF,.,TRBV14,.,TRBJ1-5
TGCGCCAGCAGTGAGGGGGGGGGGGTCAAAAACATTCAGTACTTC,CASSEGGGVKNIQYF,TRBD2,TRBV10-2,.,TRBJ2-4
TGCGCCAGCAGCGACCGGGACAGGGGGCCCCCGACTGAAGCTTTCTTT,CASSDRDRGPPTEAFF,TRBD1,TRBV5-1,many,TRBJ1-1
TGTGCCAGCAGTGAAGGTCGTAGCAATGAGCAGTTCTTC,CASSEGRSNEQFF,.,TRBV12-3/TRBV12-4,once,TRBJ2-1
TGTGCCAGCAGCTTAGCTGGGGTTTACAATGAGCAGTTCTTC,CASSLAGVYNEQFF,.,TRBV7-9,.,TRBJ2-1
TGCAGTGCGGTAACTAGCAACGAGCAGTACTTC,CSAVTSNEQYF,.,TRBV20-1,few,TRBJ2-7
TGTGCCAGCAGTTACTCGAGCCAGACCTTCTCTGGGGCCAACGTCCTGACTTTC,CASSYSSQTFSGANVLTF,.,TRBV6-5,.,TRBJ2-6
TGTGCCTGGGACAGGCTTAACTATGGCTACACCTTC,CAWDRLNYGYTF,.,TRBV30,few,TRBJ1-2
TGCAGAAGTTTTTTGAACACTGAAGCTTTCTTT,CRSFLNTEAFF,.,TRBV20-1,few,TRBJ1-1
TGTGCCTGGAGCAAGGGGGGCCTCTCCTACAATGAGCAGTTCTTC,CAWSKGGLSYNEQFF,.,TRBV30,many,TRBJ2-1
TGTGCCAGCAGGGGAGGACAGGGCCTCCTAGTTTCCCAGGCCCAGCATTTT,CASRGGQGLLVSQAQHF,TRBD1,TRBV6-2/TRBV6-3,once,TRBJ1-5
TGTGCCAGCAGTATCCACGACAGGGCGGACTCTGGGGCCAACGTCCTGACTTTC,CASSIHDRADSGANVLTF,TRBD1,TRBV6-1,few,TRBJ2-6
TGTGCCAGCAGACCACCGCCGGGACTAGCGAGAGATGAGCAGTTCTTC,CASRPPPGLARDEQFF,TRBD2,TRBV28,many,TRBJ2-1
TGTGCCAGCAGTTTAATTGGACAGGGTCGGGCCGGGGAGCTGTTTTTT,CASSLIGQGRAGELFF,TRBD1,TRBV28,many,TRBJ2-2
TGTGCCAGCAGCCTTCTGGGGGGATTTAGCGAGACAGATACGCGGTATTTT,CASSLLGGFSETDTRYF,.,TRBV3-1,.,TRBJ2-3
TGTGCCAGTAGTATAGATCCAGGGGACTACCTATACAATGAGCAGTTCTTC,CASSIDPGDYLYNEQFF,.,TRBV19,.,TRBJ2-1
TGTGCCAGCAGCGTTACAGGGGGCTCTGGGGCCAACGTCCTGACTTTC,CASSVTGGSGANVLTF,TRBD1,TRBV9,few,TRBJ2-6
TGCAGTGGGGGGCGGGGGTTTGAAAATGAGCAGTTCTTC,CSGGRGFENEQFF,.,TRBV20-1,.,TRBJ2-1
TGTGCCAGCAGTTACTCGACGATCGACACTGAAGCTTTCTTT,CASSYSTIDTEAFF,.,TRBV6-5,.,TRBJ1-1
TGTGCCAGCTCACCAATCATAGCTGAGCAGTTCTTC,CASSPIIAEQFF,.,TRBV18,.,TRBJ2-1